This is a list of T cell receptor beta chains from one sample in a study of cytomegalovirus exposure and HLA in healthy donors. Some clones are missing from TCRdb's copy, which holds only in-frame ones; the method was immunoSEQ multiplex PCR. The table has 100,000 to 150,000 clones, roughly nine tenths seen once. The sample was PBMCs. The receptors shown here come from a woman aged 18-29 years in good health and CMV-seronegative. Both conserved end residues are part of each CDR3. The order of the fields is clone size, D gene, J gene, V gene, CDR3 DNA, CDR3 protein. The D gene is left open where the match is weak. Where a row states a size, it is once, few, many or the class of an expanded clone; other rows omit it.

clone size: -; D gene: -; J gene: TRBJ1-2; V gene: TRBV6-1; CDR3 DNA: TGTGCCAGCAGTGAATATGTGGAGGGGAGGAGAATGTCGACCTTC; CDR3 protein: CASSEYVEGRRMSTF
clone size: -; D gene: -; J gene: TRBJ1-1; V gene: TRBV13; CDR3 DNA: TGTGCCAGCAGGCCCCGACAGTCGAACACTGAAGCTTTCTTT; CDR3 protein: CASRPRQSNTEAFF
clone size: -; D gene: -; J gene: TRBJ1-5; V gene: TRBV5-1; CDR3 DNA: TGCGCCAGCAGCTTGGGCCAGAATCAGCCCCAGCATTTT; CDR3 protein: CASSLGQNQPQHF
clone size: -; D gene: -; J gene: TRBJ1-5; V gene: TRBV5-8; CDR3 DNA: TGTGCCAGCAGCTTGGAAGGAGGGGCGGTAGGTCAGCCCCAGCATTTT; CDR3 protein: CASSLEGGAVGQPQHF
clone size: -; D gene: TRBD2; J gene: TRBJ2-3; V gene: TRBV2; CDR3 DNA: TGTGCCAGCAGTCGGGGGGGGAGCGACACAGATACGCAGTATTTT; CDR3 protein: CASSRGGSDTDTQYF
clone size: -; D gene: -; J gene: TRBJ1-1; V gene: TRBV27; CDR3 DNA: TGTGCCAGCAGTTCCGGGGGGGGTTTGAACACTGAAGCTTTCTTT; CDR3 protein: CASSSGGGLNTEAFF
clone size: -; D gene: TRBD2; J gene: TRBJ2-1; V gene: TRBV6-5; CDR3 DNA: TGTGCCAGCAGTTACTCGGGCGCGGGGGGGTGGAATGAGCAGTTCTTC; CDR3 protein: CASSYSGAGGWNEQFF
clone size: once; D gene: TRBD1; J gene: TRBJ2-1; V gene: TRBV5-1; CDR3 DNA: TGCGCCAGCAGCACGGAAACCGGGACAGGGAATGAGGAGTTCTTC; CDR3 protein: CASSTETGTGNEEFF
clone size: -; D gene: -; J gene: TRBJ1-4; V gene: TRBV4-1; CDR3 DNA: TGCGCCAGCAGCCAGGGTACAGGATCGGGGGGGGAAAAACTGTTTTTT; CDR3 protein: CASSQGTGSGGEKLFF
clone size: -; D gene: -; J gene: TRBJ1-6; V gene: TRBV6-5; CDR3 DNA: TGTGCCAGCAGTGAGAGGGGACATTCGGCCCTCCACTTT; CDR3 protein: CASSERGHSALHF
clone size: -; D gene: -; J gene: TRBJ1-2; V gene: TRBV6-5; CDR3 DNA: TGTGCCAGCAGCCACGGGACTTTCTATGGCTACACCTTC; CDR3 protein: CASSHGTFYGYTF
clone size: -; D gene: TRBD1; J gene: TRBJ1-2; V gene: TRBV2; CDR3 DNA: TGTGCCAGCAGTGGGACAGGTCCTAACTATGGCTACACCTTC; CDR3 protein: CASSGTGPNYGYTF
clone size: -; D gene: TRBD1; J gene: TRBJ1-2; V gene: TRBV5-1; CDR3 DNA: TGCGCCAGCAGCTTGAGGACTCGACAGGGCCCGTCTAACTATGGCTACACCTTC; CDR3 protein: CASSLRTRQGPSNYGYTF
clone size: -; D gene: -; J gene: TRBJ1-4; V gene: TRBV9; CDR3 DNA: TGTGCCAGCAGCGCAGGGGTTATTAATGAAAAACTGTTTTTT; CDR3 protein: CASSAGVINEKLFF
clone size: -; D gene: -; J gene: TRBJ1-2; V gene: TRBV10-3; CDR3 DNA: TGTGCCATCATGGGGGGGCCGGAGTCCTATGGCTACACCTTC; CDR3 protein: CAIMGGPESYGYTF
clone size: -; D gene: TRBD1; J gene: TRBJ1-5; V gene: TRBV9; CDR3 DNA: TGTGCCAGCAGCGGACAGGGGGCAAGTCAGCCCCAGCATTTT; CDR3 protein: CASSGQGASQPQHF
clone size: -; D gene: TRBD1; J gene: TRBJ2-1; V gene: TRBV5-1; CDR3 DNA: TGCGCCAGCAGCTTCCTAGGACAGGGTGTCAATGAGCAGTTCTTC; CDR3 protein: CASSFLGQGVNEQFF